This note documents a single TCR beta chain sequence. Its antigen is unidentified. This entry comes from a study of cytomegalovirus exposure and HLA in healthy donors. At the level of the study: A prior analysis found fewer than 120 million unique TCR beta sequences from 150 million to 200 million T cells.

This PCR relied on a set of 60 Vbeta primers and 13 Jbeta primers. Only in-frame clones appear in the TCRdb table, and some are missing; sequencing was by immunoSEQ multiplex PCR. This sample has around 180,000 clones; over 60% occur once, and the top ten carry 1.5%. This CDR3 comprises 16 residues. Trimming cost V 0 bases and J 7 bases; bases outside gene matches: 8. Germline values: CDR1 SGHDN, CDR2 FVKESK. Study-wide findings and caveats: The authors enumerated some 170 TCR beta chains as linked to cytomegalovirus.

The receptor was isolated from a girl aged 10-17 years in good health and CMV-seronegative. The rearrangement uses TRBV14 and TRBJ2-3, with 9 nucleotides matching TRBD2. Sequences were obtained from PBMCs. As DNA, the CDR3 is TGTGCCAGCAGCCAAGATCAGCGGGGGGCATCCTATACGCAGTATTTT. Translated, it gives CASSQDQRGASYTQYF.